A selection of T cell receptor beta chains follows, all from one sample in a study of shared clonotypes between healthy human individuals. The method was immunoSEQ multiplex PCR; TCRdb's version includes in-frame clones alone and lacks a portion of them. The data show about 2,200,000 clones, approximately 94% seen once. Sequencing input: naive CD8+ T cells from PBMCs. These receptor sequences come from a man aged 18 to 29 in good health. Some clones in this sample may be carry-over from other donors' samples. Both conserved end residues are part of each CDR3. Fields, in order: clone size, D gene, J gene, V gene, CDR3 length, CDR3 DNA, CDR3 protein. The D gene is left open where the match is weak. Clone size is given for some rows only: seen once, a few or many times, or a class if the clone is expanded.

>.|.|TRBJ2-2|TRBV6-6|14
TGTGCCAGCAGTTACGGGGCGAGCACCGGGGAGCTGTTTTTT
CASSYGASTGELFF
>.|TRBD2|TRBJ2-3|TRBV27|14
TGTGCCAGCAATCGGGCGGGAGGGTTAGATACGCAGTATTTT
CASNRAGGLDTQYF
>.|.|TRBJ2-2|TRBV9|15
TGTGCCAGCAGCGTAGGGACAGTTAACACCGGGGAGCTGTTTTTT
CASSVGTVNTGELFF
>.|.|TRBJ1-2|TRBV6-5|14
TGTGCCAGCAGTTACTCTCCGGGCTCCTATGGCTACACCTTC
CASSYSPGSYGYTF
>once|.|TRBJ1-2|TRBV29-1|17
TGCAGCGTTGAACGGCAGGGACATACGGATACCTTAATCGGCTACACCTTC
CSVERQGHTDTLIGYTF
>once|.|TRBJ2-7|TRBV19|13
TGTGCCAGTAGTATAACAGGGATCAACGAGCAGTACTTC
CASSITGINEQYF
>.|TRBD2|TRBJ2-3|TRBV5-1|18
TGCGCCAGCAGCGGCCCGGGGCGCGGGAGGGCCGGGACAGATACGCAGTATTTT
CASSGPGRGRAGTDTQYF
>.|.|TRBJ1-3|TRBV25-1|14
TGTGCCAGCAGTGTGGGTGAGAGAGGAAACACCATATATTTT
CASSVGERGNTIYF
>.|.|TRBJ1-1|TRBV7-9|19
TGTGCCAGCAGCCCAAAACCTTACTCAAGGGGGACGGTGAACACTGAAGCTTTCTTT
CASSPKPYSRGTVNTEAFF
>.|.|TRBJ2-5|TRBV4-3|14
TGCGCCAGCAGCCTTCGGCGGGCGCGAGAGACCCAGTACTTC
CASSLRRARETQYF
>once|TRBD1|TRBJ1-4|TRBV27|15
TGTGCCAGCAGTTTATGGGCAGGGGGCGGTGAAAAACTGTTTTTT
CASSLWAGGGEKLFF
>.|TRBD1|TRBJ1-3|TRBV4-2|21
TGTGCCAGCAGACAAATAACCGGGACAGGGATCTTGATGAGCTCTGGAAACACCATATATTTT
CASRQITGTGILMSSGNTIYF
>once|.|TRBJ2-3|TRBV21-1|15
TGTGCCAGCAGCAGACAGGGGGCACCCACAGATACGCAGTATTTT
CASSRQGAPTDTQYF
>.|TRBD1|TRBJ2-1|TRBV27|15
TGTGCCAGCAGTTTAGGGACAGGGGGCGTGAATGAGCAGTTCTTC
CASSLGTGGVNEQFF
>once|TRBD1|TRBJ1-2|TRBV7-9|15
TGTGCCAGCAGCTCCAAGGGACAGACTAACTATGGCTACACCTTC
CASSSKGQTNYGYTF
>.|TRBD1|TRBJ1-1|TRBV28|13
TGTGCCAGCTCTGACAGGGGGAACACTGAAGCTTTCTTT
CASSDRGNTEAFF
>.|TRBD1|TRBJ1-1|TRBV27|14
TGTGCCAGCCTCGGACAGGGCTGGAGCACTGAAGCTTTCTTT
CASLGQGWSTEAFF
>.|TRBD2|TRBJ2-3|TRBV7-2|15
TGTGCCAGCAGCCGGACTAGCGGGACGGCAGATACGCAGTATTTT
CASSRTSGTADTQYF
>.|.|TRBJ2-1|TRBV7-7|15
TGTGCCAGCAGCTTAACGGACAGTAACTACAATGAGCAGTTCTTC
CASSLTDSNYNEQFF
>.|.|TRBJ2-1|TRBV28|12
TGTGCCAGCAGTAACGGCCACAATGAGCAGTTCTTC
CASSNGHNEQFF
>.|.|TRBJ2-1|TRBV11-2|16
TGTGCCAGCAGCCCGGTCTTAGGTGGGGGGAGAAATGAGCAGTTCTTC
CASSPVLGGGRNEQFF
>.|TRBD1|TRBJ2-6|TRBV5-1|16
TGCGCCAGCAGCTTGGACAGGGGGGCCGGGGCCAACGTCCTGACTTTC
CASSLDRGAGANVLTF
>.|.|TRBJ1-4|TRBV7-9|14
TGTGCCAGCAGCTTACTTGAAACTAATGAAAAACTGTTTTTT
CASSLLETNEKLFF
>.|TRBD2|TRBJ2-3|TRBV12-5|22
TGTGCTAGTGGTTTGGGCGACGGGACTAGCGGGACCCTACTCCCGGGCACAGATACGCAGTATTTT
CASGLGDGTSGTLLPGTDTQYF
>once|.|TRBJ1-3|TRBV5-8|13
TGTGCCAGCAGCTTAGGAGGTGGAAACACCATATATTTT
CASSLGGGNTIYF
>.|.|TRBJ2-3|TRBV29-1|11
TGCAGCGGTATCATAGAAGATACGCAGTATTTT
CSGIIEDTQYF
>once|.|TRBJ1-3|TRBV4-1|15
TGCGCCAGCAGCCAATTACAGGGCTCTGGAAACACCATATATTTT
CASSQLQGSGNTIYF
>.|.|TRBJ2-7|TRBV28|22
TGTGCCAGCAGTTTAATCACGGGTGGCAGGCTAGCTCCTACTATCGTTACGTACGAGCAGTACTTC
CASSLITGGRLAPTIVTYEQYF
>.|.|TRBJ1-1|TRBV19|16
TGTGCCAGTAGTAGAGGGGGGCGCGTAAGGAACACTGAAGCTTTCTTT
CASSRGGRVRNTEAFF
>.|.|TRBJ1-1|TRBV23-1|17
TGCGCCAGCAGTCAATCAAGATTCGGGTTCCCGAACACTGAAGCTTTCTTT
CASSQSRFGFPNTEAFF
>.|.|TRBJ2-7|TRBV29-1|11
TGCAGCGTTGCAGAGGGCTACGAGCAGTACTTC
CSVAEGYEQYF
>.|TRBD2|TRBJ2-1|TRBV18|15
TGTGCCAGCTCAGGCGGGGGAAGTTCCTACAATGAGCAGTTCTTC
CASSGGGSSYNEQFF
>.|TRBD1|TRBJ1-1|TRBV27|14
TGTGCCAGCAGTTACGGACAGGGGGCCACTGAAGCTTTCTTT
CASSYGQGATEAFF
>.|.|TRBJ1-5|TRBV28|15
TGTGCCAGCAGCACCCGACGGAGGTCCAATCAGCCCCAGCATTTT
CASSTRRRSNQPQHF
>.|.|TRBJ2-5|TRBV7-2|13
TGTGCCAGCAGCGGGGAGGACCAAGAGACCCAGTACTTC
CASSGEDQETQYF
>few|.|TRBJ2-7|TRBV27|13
TGTGCCAGCAGTTTACGCGGGACCTACGAGCAGTACTTC
CASSLRGTYEQYF
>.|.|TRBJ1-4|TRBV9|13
TGTGCCAGCAGCCCGGTGGGGGGTGAAAAACTGTTTTTT
CASSPVGGEKLFF
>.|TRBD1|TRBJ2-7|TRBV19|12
TGTGCCAGTAGCCCAACAGGGGACGAGCAGTACTTC
CASSPTGDEQYF
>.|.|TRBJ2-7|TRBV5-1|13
TGCGCCAGCAGCTTCGACAGGCAGTACGAGCAGTACTTC
CASSFDRQYEQYF
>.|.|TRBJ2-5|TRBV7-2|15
TGTGCCAGCAGCTTACATAGCACCTTCCAAGAGACCCAGTACTTC
CASSLHSTFQETQYF
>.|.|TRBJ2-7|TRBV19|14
TGTGCCAGTAGCCCGGGGCTTTTTCCCTACGAGCAGTACTTC
CASSPGLFPYEQYF
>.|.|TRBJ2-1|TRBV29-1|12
TGCAGCAGCAGGGGCGACTACAATGAGCAGTTCTTC
CSSRGDYNEQFF
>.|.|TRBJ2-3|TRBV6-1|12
TGTGCCAGCAGTGGTTTAGGCGATACGCAGTATTTT
CASSGLGDTQYF
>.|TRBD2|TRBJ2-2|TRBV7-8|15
TGTGCCAGCAGCTTTGGCGGGAGGAGAACCGGGGAGCTGTTTTTT
CASSFGGRRTGELFF
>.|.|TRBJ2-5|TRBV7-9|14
TGTGCCAGCAGCCTGAAGGGCATTCTAGAGACCCAGTACTTC
CASSLKGILETQYF
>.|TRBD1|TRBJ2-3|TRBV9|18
TGTGCCAGCAGCGTTAACCGAGACAGGGGGTCATTCACAGATACGCAGTATTTT
CASSVNRDRGSFTDTQYF
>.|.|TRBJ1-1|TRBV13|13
TGTGCCAGCAGCTTACTCGCTCAGGGTGAAGCTTTCTTT
CASSLLAQGEAFF
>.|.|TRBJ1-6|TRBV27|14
TGTGCCAGCAGTTTACCAGGGTTAGATTCACCCCTCCACTTT
CASSLPGLDSPLHF
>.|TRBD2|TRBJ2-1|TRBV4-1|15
TGCGCCAGCAGCCTCGGGACTAGCGGGAGCGATGAGCAGTTCTTC
CASSLGTSGSDEQFF
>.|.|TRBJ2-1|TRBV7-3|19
TGTGCCAGCAGCTTAACGGTGGTACTCTCAAGAAGCTCCTACAATGAGCAGTTCTTC
CASSLTVVLSRSSYNEQFF
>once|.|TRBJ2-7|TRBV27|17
TGTGCCAGCAGTTTATCGTATGGGGGGCAGGCCCCCTACGAGCAGTACTTC
CASSLSYGGQAPYEQYF
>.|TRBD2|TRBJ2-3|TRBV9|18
TGTGCCAGCAGCGTAGCGTCTAGCGGCCCCCTTAGGGGAGATACGCAGTATTTT
CASSVASSGPLRGDTQYF
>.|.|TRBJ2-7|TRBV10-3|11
TGTGCCATCAGTACAGGGAACGAGCAGTACTTC
CAISTGNEQYF
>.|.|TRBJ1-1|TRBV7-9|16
TGTGCCAGCAGCTGGGGCGAGGGGGACTTGAACACTGAAGCTTTCTTT
CASSWGEGDLNTEAFF
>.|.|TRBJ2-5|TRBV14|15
TGTGCCAGCAGCCAATCCCGCTTATCGGGCGAGACCCAGTACTTC
CASSQSRLSGETQYF
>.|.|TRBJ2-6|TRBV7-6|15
TGTGCCAGCAGCCCTCAGGGTGTCGGGGCCAACGTCCTGACTTTC
CASSPQGVGANVLTF